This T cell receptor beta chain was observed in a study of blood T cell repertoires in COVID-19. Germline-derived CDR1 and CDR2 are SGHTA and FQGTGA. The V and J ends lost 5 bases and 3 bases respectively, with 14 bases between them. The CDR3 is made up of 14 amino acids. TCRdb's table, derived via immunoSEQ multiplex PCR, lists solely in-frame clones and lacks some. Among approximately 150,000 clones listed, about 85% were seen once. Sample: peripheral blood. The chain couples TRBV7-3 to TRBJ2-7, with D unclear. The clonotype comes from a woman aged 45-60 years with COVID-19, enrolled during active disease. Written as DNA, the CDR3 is TGTGCCAGCAGCGCATCATCCAACAGCTACGAGCAGTACTTC. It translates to CASSASSNSYEQYF.